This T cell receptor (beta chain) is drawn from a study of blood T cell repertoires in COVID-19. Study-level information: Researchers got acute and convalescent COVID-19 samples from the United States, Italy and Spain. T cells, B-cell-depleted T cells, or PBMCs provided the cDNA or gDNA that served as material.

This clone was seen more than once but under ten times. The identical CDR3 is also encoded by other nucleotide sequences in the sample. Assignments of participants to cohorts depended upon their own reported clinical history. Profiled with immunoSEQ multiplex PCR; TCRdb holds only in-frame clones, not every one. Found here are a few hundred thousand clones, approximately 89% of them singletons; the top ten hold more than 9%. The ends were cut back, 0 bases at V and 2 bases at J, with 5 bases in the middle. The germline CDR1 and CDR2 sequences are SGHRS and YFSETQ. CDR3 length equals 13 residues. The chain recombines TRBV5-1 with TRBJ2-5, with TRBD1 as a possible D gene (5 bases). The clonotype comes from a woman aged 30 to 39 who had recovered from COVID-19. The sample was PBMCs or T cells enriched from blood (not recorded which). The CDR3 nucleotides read TGCGCCAGCAGCTTGGGACAGCAAGAGACCCAGTACTTC. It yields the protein CASSLGQQETQYF.